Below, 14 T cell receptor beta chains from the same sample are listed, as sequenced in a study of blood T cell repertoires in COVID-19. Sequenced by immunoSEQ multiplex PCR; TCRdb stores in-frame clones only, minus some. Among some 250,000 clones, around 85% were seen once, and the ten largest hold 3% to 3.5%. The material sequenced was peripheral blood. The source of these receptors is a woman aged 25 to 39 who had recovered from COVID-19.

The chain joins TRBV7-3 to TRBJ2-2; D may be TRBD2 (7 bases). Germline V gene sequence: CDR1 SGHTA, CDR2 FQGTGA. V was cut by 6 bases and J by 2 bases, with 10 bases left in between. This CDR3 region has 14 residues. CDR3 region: CASSRGANTGELFF. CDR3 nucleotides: TGTGCCAGCAGTCGGGGGGCTAACACCGGGGAGCTGTTTTTT.

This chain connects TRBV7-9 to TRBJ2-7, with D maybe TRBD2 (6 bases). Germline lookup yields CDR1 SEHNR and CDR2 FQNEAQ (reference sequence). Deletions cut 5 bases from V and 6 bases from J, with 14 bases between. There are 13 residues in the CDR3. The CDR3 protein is CASSLQGLTEQYF. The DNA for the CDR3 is TGTGCCAGCAGCCTGCAGGGACTGACCGAGCAGTACTTC.

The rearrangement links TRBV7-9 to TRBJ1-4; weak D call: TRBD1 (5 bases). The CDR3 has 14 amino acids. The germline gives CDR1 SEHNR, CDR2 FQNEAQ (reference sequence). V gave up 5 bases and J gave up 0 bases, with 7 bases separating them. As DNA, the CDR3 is TGTGCCAGCAGCCCCAGGGCAACTAATGAAAAACTGTTTTTT. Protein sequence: CASSPRATNEKLFF. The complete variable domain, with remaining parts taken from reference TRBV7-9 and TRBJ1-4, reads DTGVSQNPRHKITKRGQNVTFRCDPISEHNRLYWYRQTLGQGPEFLTYFQNEAQLEKSRLLSDRFSAERPKGSFSTLEIQRTEQGDSAMYLCASSPRATNEKLFFGSGTQLSVL.

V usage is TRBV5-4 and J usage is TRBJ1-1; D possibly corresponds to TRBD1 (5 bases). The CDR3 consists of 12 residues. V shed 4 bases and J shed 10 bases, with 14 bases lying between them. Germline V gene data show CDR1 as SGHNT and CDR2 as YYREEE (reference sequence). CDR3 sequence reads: CASSGAGWGAFF. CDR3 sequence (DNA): TGTGCCAGCAGCGGAGCAGGGTGGGGAGCTTTCTTT.

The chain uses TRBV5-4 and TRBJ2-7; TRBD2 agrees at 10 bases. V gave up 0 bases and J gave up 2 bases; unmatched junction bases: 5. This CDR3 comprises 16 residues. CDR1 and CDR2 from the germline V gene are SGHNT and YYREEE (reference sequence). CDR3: CASSLAGLAETYEQYF. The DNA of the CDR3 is TGTGCCAGCAGCTTGGCAGGACTAGCGGAAACCTACGAGCAGTACTTC. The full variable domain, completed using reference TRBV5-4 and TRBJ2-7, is ETGVTQSPTHLIKTRGQQVTLRCSSQSGHNTVSWYQQALGQGPQFIFQYYREEENGRGNFPPRFSGLQFPNYSSELNVNALELDDSALYLCASSLAGLAETYEQYFGPGTRLTVT.

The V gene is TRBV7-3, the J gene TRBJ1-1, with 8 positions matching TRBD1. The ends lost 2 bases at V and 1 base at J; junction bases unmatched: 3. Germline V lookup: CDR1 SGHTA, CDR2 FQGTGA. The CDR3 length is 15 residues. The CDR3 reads CASSLSGGTNTEAFF. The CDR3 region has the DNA TGTGCCAGCAGCTTATCAGGGGGCACGAACACTGAAGCTTTCTTT. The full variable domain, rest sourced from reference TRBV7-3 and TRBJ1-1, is GAGVSQTPSNKVTEKGKYVELRCDPISGHTALYWYRQSLGQGPEFLIYFQGTGAADDSGLPNDRFFAVRPEGSVSTLKIQRTERGDSAVYLCASSLSGGTNTEAFFGQGTRLTVV.

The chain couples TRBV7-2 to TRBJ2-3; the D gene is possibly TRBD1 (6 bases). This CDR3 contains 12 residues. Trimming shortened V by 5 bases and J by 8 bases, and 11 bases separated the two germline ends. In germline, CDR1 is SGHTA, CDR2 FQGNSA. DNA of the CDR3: TGTGCCAGCAGCGCGATACAGGGTACGCAGTATTTT. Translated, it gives CASSAIQGTQYF.

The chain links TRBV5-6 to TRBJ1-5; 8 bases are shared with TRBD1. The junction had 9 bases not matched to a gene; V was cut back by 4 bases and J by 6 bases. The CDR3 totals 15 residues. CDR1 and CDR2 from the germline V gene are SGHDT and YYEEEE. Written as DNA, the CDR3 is TGTGCCAGCAGCACCGGACAGGGATTCAGTCAGCCCCAGCATTTT. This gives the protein CASSTGQGFSQPQHF.

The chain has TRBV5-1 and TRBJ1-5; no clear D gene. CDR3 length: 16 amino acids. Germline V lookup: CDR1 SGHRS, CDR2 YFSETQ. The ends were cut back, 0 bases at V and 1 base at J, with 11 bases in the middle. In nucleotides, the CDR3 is TGCGCCAGCAGCTTGGATAGCCTAAGCAGCAATCAGCCCCAGCATTTT. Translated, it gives CASSLDSLSSNQPQHF.

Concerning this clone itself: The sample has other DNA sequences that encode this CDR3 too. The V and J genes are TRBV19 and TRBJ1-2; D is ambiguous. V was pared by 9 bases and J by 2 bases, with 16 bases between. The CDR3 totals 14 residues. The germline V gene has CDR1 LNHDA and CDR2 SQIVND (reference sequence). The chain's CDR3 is CASSISGGNYGYTF. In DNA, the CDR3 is TGTGCCAGCAGCATCTCTGGAGGGAACTATGGCTACACCTTC.

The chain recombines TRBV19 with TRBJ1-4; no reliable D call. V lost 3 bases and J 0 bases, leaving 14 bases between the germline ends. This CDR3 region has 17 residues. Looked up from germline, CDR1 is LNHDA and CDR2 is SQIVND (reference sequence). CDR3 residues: CASSIATYTATNEKLFF. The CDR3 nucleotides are TGTGCCAGTAGTATCGCAACTTACACAGCAACTAATGAAAAACTGTTTTTT.

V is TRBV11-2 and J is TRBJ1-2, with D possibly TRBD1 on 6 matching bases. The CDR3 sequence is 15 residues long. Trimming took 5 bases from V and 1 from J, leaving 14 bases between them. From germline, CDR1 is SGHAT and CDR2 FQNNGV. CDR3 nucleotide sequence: TGTGCCAGCAGCCAGTCCGCGGACAGTAACTATGGCTACACCTTC. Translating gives CASSQSADSNYGYTF.

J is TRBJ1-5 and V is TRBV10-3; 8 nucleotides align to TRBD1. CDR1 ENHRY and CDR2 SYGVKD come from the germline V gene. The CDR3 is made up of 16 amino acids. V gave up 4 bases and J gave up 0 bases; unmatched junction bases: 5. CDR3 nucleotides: TGTGCCATCAGTGGACAGGGGTCCGATAGCAATCAGCCCCAGCATTTT. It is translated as CAISGQGSDSNQPQHF.

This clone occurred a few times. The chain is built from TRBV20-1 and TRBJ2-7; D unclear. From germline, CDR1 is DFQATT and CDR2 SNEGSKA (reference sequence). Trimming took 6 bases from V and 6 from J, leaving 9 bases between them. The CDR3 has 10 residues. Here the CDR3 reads CSALSGEQYF. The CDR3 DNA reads TGCAGTGCCCTCTCGGGCGAGCAGTACTTC.